The rows below give T cell receptor beta chains drawn from one sample of a study of Graves' ophthalmopathy and Graves' hyperthyroidism. One entry per CDR3 protein results from TCRdb running MiXCR on the multiplex PCR reads. The sample lists 400,000 to 450,000 distinct CDR3 sequences; 20% to 25% were seen once. Sequenced sample: peripheral blood. The receptor set was obtained from a woman aged 18-29 years with stable Graves' hyperthyroidism. Each CDR3 is given with its conserved first and last residue. The D gene is left open where the match is weak. Not every row has a clone size; where given, it reads once, few, many or a size class.

clone size,D gene,J gene,V gene,CDR3 length,CDR3 DNA,CDR3 protein
many,.,TRBJ1-3,TRBV12-3/TRBV12-4,17,TGTGCCAGCTACAGTTTACGTTTGAGGAGCTCTGGAAACACCATATATTTT,CASYSLRLRSSGNTIYF
few,TRBD1,TRBJ1-1,TRBV10-3,14,TGTGCCATCAGTCCAGACAGGGGCAACACTGAAGCTTTCTTT,CAISPDRGNTEAFF
once,TRBD1,TRBJ1-1,TRBV9,15,TGTGCCAGCAGCCCATACACAGGGGCGAACACTGAAGCTTTCTTT,CASSPYTGANTEAFF
.,.,TRBJ2-5,TRBV6-1,14,TGTGCCAGCTCACCGCCAGCAGGGGCCGAGACCCAGTACTTC,CASSPPAGAETQYF
many,TRBD1,TRBJ2-7,TRBV6-1,16,TGTGCCAGCAGTGAGCGGACCCGGGACAGCTCCTACGAGCAGTACTTC,CASSERTRDSSYEQYF
many,TRBD1,TRBJ2-7,TRBV20-1,14,TGCAGTGCGTCTGCCGAGGGGGCCTACTACGAGCAGTACTTC,CSASAEGAYYEQYF
many,.,TRBJ1-1,TRBV28,16,TGTGCCAGCAGCCCCCCACCGGGACTCATGAACACTGAAGCTTTCTTT,CASSPPPGLMNTEAFF
.,.,TRBJ1-5,TRBV6-1,13,TGTGCCAGCAGCTCTGAAAGAGATCAGCCCCAGCATTTT,CASSSERDQPQHF
many,.,TRBJ2-2,TRBV18,14,TGTGCCAGCTCACCCGAAGCCTGGACCGGGGAGCTGTTTTTT,CASSPEAWTGELFF
many,TRBD2,TRBJ2-7,TRBV27,16,TGTGCCAGCAGTTTATCGGAGGGCGGGAGCTATTACGAGCAGTACTTC,CASSLSEGGSYYEQYF
many,.,TRBJ2-7,TRBV7-2,12,TGTGCCAGCAGCTTAGGACCGGGGGAGCAGTACTTC,CASSLGPGEQYF
once,.,TRBJ1-2,TRBV5-1,14,TGCGCCAGCAGCTTGCAACCTACTAACTATGGCTACACCTTC,CASSLQPTNYGYTF
many,.,TRBJ2-5,TRBV10-2,16,TGCGCCAGCAGTGAGTCTTCGGAGGGAGCCGGGGAGACCCAGTACTTC,CASSESSEGAGETQYF
many,.,TRBJ1-3,TRBV25-1,15,TGTGCCAGCAGTGAAACCCTCCCCTCTGGAAACACCATATATTTT,CASSETLPSGNTIYF
many,TRBD2,TRBJ2-2,TRBV28,16,TGTGCCAGCAGTTTCCCCGGACTAGTGCTCACCGGGGAGCTGTTTTTT,CASSFPGLVLTGELFF
few,.,TRBJ2-5,TRBV27,15,TGTGCCAGCAGTTTTCGAGTGCAGCGTGGGGAGACCCAGTACTTC,CASSFRVQRGETQYF
many,TRBD1,TRBJ1-5,TRBV30,14,TGTGCCTGGAGGGACAGGTTAGGCCATCAGCCCCAGCATTTT,CAWRDRLGHQPQHF
many,TRBD1,TRBJ1-3,TRBV12-3/TRBV12-4,16,TGTGCCAGCACTCGGGACAGCACCGACTCTGGAAACACCATATATTTT,CASTRDSTDSGNTIYF
many,.,TRBJ1-1,TRBV15,15,TGTGCCACCAGCAGAGAGGGGAGGATGAACACTGAAGCTTTCTTT,CATSREGRMNTEAFF
many,TRBD1,TRBJ2-7,TRBV20-1,14,TGCAGTGCTAGAGGACAGGGGGCTTCCTACGAGCAGTACTTC,CSARGQGASYEQYF
.,TRBD2,TRBJ2-7,TRBV6-1,12,TGTGCCAGCAGCAAAGGGAGGGACGGCGAGTACTTC,CASSKGRDGEYF
many,.,TRBJ1-5,TRBV6-5,13,TGTGCCAGCAGTTACGGTGTGGATCAGCCCCAGCATTTT,CASSYGVDQPQHF
many,TRBD2,TRBJ2-4,TRBV7-2,13,TGTGCCAGCAGCCTAGCGGGGAAAAACATTCAGTACTTC,CASSLAGKNIQYF
many,.,TRBJ2-5,TRBV6-1,12,TGTGCCAGCAGTTCGGGCGGCGAGACCCAGTACTTC,CASSSGGETQYF
many,.,TRBJ2-7,TRBV30,13,TGTGCCTGGACGCCTATGGGAAACCACGAGCAGTACTTC,CAWTPMGNHEQYF
many,.,TRBJ2-7,TRBV4-2,11,TGTGCCAGCAGCCAAGCCTACGAGCAGTACTTC,CASSQAYEQYF
many,TRBD1,TRBJ1-6,TRBV5-1,16,TGCGCCAGTAGCTTGGTGCCCACAGGGGCCAATTCACCCCTCCACTTT,CASSLVPTGANSPLHF
many,.,TRBJ2-5,TRBV4-1,15,TGCGCCAGCAGCCCTCCCCGGGCAGGGCAAGAGACCCAGTACTTC,CASSPPRAGQETQYF
.,.,TRBJ1-2,TRBV6-5,14,TGTGCCAGCAGTTACTCGTCTAGATACTATGGCTACACCTTC,CASSYSSRYYGYTF
many,.,TRBJ2-5,TRBV6-5,13,TGTGCCAGCAGCCTGGGACATGGGGAGACCCAGTACTTC,CASSLGHGETQYF
many,.,TRBJ1-5,TRBV10-3,15,TGTGCCATCAGTGAGTCTCGGGTTGGCAATCAGCCCCAGCATTTT,CAISESRVGNQPQHF
.,.,TRBJ2-7,TRBV30,11,TGTGCCTGGAGTGCCCAGTACGAGCAGTACTTC,CAWSAQYEQYF
.,.,TRBJ1-1,TRBV6-1,9,TGTGCCCCCCCCGCTGAAGCTTTCTTT,CAPPAEAFF
many,TRBD1,TRBJ1-1,TRBV6-1,15,TGTGCCAGCAGCCCCGAGGGGCAGGGGGCCACTGAAGCTCTCTTT,CASSPEGQGATEALF
.,TRBD1,TRBJ2-7,TRBV27,14,TGTGCCAGCACTCCTGGGACAGGGGGCAACGAGCAGTACTTC,CASTPGTGGNEQYF
few,TRBD2,TRBJ2-5,TRBV6-2/TRBV6-3,14,TGTGCCACCGGGACTAGCGGGGAGGAAGAGACCCAGTACTTC,CATGTSGEEETQYF
.,TRBD1,TRBJ2-5,TRBV24-1,13,TGTGCCACGGCCTCAGGGGGCAGAGAGACCCAGTACTTC,CATASGGRETQYF
few,.,TRBJ1-2,TRBV30,12,TGTGCCTGGAGTGGATCCGCGAATGGCTACACCTTC,CAWSGSANGYTF
many,.,TRBJ2-7,TRBV20-1,14,TGCAGTGCTAGAGAGGCCAGGGCCGCCTACGAGCAGTACTTC,CSAREARAAYEQYF
many,TRBD1,TRBJ1-5,TRBV19,14,TGTGCCAGTAGTATAGGGACAGGGAATCAGCCCCAGCATTTT,CASSIGTGNQPQHF
few,TRBD1,TRBJ2-5,TRBV12-3/TRBV12-4,15,TGTGCCAGCAGTTTTGAGGACAGGGAAGCAGAGACCCAGTACTTC,CASSFEDREAETQYF
many,TRBD2,TRBJ2-2,TRBV15,15,TGTGCCACCTCGGAAGGACTAGCGGGAACCGGGGAGCTGTTTTTT,CATSEGLAGTGELFF
many,.,TRBJ1-5,TRBV28,14,TGTGCCAGCAGGCGAGGCGGACGAGGCCAGCCCCAGCATTTT,CASRRGGRGQPQHF
many,.,TRBJ1-5,TRBV6-2/TRBV6-3,13,TGTGCCAGCAGTTACTTGGGGAATCAGCCCCAGCATTTT,CASSYLGNQPQHF
many,.,TRBJ2-5,TRBV6-1,13,TGTGCCAACAGGCCGGGCGGGGCAGAGACCCAGTACTTC,CANRPGGAETQYF
few,.,TRBJ2-2,TRBV2,16,TGTGCCAGCAGTGAGTTTGGTTTCGCGAACACCGGGGAGCTGTTTTTT,CASSEFGFANTGELFF
many,.,TRBJ1-1,TRBV7-8,14,TGTGCCAGCAGCACCTGGGGGGGGAACACTGAAGCTTTCTTT,CASSTWGGNTEAFF
many,.,TRBJ2-7,TRBV12-3/TRBV12-4,18,TGTGCCAGCAGTTTATCACGTCGAAGCAGGGGATACCCCTACGAGCAGTACTTC,CASSLSRRSRGYPYEQYF
many,.,TRBJ1-5,TRBV6-2/TRBV6-3,13,TGTGCCAGCAGTCCCACAGGGACCTCGCCCCAGCATTTT,CASSPTGTSPQHF
many,TRBD2,TRBJ2-7,TRBV19,15,TGTGCCAGTAGTATTCGGGGACTATCCTCCTACGAGCAGTACTTC,CASSIRGLSSYEQYF
many,TRBD2,TRBJ2-7,TRBV20-1,13,TGCAGTGCTCCGCGGGAGGCCGCCTACGAGCAGTACTTC,CSAPREAAYEQYF
many,.,TRBJ2-7,TRBV6-2/TRBV6-3,11,TGTGCCAGCAGTTCACTAGTCGAGCAGTACTTC,CASSSLVEQYF
many,.,TRBJ2-2,TRBV11-2,15,TGTGCCAGCAGCGATAGCTTGAGGACGGCGGGGGAGCTGTTTTTT,CASSDSLRTAGELFF
.,TRBD1,TRBJ1-5,TRBV24-1,12,TGTGCCAGGGGGGACAGGGGGGTCTCCCAGCATTTT,CARGDRGVSQHF